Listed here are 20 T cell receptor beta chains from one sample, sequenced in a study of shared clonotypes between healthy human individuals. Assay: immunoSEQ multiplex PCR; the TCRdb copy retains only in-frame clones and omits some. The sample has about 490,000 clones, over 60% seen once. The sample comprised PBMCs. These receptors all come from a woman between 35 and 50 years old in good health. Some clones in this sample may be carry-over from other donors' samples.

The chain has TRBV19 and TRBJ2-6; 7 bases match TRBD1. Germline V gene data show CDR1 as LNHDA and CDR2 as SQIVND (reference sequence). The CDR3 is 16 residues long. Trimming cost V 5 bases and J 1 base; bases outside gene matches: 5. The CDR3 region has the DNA TGTGCCAGTAGTTCAACAGGGGTATCTGGGGCCAACGTCCTGACTTTC. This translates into CASSSTGVSGANVLTF.

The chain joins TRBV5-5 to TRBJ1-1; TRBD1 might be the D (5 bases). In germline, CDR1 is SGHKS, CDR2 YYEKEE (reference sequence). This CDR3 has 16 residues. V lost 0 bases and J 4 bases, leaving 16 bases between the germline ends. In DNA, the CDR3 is TGTGCCAGCAGCTTGGGGCCCGGCAGGGATGTCACTGAAGCTTTCTTT. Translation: CASSLGPGRDVTEAFF. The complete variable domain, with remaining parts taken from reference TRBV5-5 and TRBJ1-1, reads DAGVTQSPTHLIKTRGQQVTLRCSPISGHKSVSWYQQVLGQGPQFIFQYYEKEERGRGNFPDRFSARQFPNYSSELNVNALLLGDSALYLCASSLGPGRDVTEAFFGQGTRLTVV.

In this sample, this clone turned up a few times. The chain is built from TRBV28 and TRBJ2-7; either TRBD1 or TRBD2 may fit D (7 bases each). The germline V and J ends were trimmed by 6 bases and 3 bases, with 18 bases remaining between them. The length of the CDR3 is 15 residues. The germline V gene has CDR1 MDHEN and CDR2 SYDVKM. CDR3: CASSPGGGTFYEQYF. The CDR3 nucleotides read TGTGCCAGCAGCCCAGGGGGGGGCACTTTCTACGAGCAGTACTTC.

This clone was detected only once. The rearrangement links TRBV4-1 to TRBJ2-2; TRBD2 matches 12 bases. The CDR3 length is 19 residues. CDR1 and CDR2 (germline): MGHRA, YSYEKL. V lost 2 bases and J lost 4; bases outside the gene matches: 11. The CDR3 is CASSQLASGRAAGTGELFF. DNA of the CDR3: TGCGCCAGCAGCCAACTGGCTAGCGGGAGGGCCGCGGGCACCGGGGAGCTGTTTTTT.

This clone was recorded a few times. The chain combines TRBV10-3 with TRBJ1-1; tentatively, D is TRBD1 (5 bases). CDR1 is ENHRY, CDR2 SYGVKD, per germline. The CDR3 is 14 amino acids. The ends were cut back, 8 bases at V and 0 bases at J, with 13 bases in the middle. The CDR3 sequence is CAIGFGGVNTEAFF. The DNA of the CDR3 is TGTGCCATCGGCTTCGGGGGGGTGAACACTGAAGCTTTCTTT.

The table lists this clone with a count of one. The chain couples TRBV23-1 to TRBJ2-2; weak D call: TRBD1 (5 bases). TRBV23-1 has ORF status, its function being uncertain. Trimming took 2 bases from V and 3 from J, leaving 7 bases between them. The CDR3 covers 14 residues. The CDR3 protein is CASSQATDTGELFF. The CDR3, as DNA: TGCGCCAGCAGTCAAGCGACAGACACCGGGGAGCTGTTTTTT.

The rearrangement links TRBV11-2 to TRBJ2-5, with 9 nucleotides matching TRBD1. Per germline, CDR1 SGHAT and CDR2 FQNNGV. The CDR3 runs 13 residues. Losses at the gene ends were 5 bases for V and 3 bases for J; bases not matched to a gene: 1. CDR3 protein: CASSRDREETQYF. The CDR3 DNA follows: TGTGCCAGCAGCCGGGACAGGGAAGAGACCCAGTACTTC.

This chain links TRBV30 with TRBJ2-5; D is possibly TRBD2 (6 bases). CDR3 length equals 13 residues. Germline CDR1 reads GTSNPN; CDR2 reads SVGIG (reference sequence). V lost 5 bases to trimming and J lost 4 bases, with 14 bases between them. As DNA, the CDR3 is TGTGCCTGGGCTTTAGCCGGGAGAGAGACCCAGTACTTC. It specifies CAWALAGRETQYF. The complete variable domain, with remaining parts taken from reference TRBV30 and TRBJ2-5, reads SQTIHQWPATLVQPVGSPLSLECTVEGTSNPNLYWYRQAAGRGLQLLFYSVGIGQISSEVPQNLSASRPQDRQFILSSKKLLLSDSGFYLCAWALAGRETQYFGPGTRLLVL.

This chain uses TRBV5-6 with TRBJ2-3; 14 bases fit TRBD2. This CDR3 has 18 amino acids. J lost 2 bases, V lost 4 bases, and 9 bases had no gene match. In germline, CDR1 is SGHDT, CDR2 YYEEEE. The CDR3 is CASSPGTSGSGATDTQYF. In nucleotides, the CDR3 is TGTGCCAGCAGCCCCGGGACTAGCGGGAGCGGAGCCACAGATACGCAGTATTTT. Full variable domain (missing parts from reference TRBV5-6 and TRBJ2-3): DAGVTQSPTHLIKTRGQQVTLRCSPKSGHDTVSWYQQALGQGPQFIFQYYEEEERQRGNFPDRFSGHQFPNYSSELNVNALLLGDSALYLCASSPGTSGSGATDTQYFGPGTRLTVL.

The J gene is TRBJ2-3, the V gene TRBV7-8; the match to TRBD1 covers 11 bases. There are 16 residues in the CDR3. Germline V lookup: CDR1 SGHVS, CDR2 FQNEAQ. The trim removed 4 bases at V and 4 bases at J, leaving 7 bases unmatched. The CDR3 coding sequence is TGTGCCAGCAGCTCACCGGGACAGGGGGTAGCAGATACGCAGTATTTT. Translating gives CASSSPGQGVADTQYF.

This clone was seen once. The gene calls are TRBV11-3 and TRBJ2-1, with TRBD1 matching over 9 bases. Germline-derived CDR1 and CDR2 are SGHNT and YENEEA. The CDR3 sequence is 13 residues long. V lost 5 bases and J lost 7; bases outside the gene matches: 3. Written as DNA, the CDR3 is TGTGCCAGCAGCCCACAGGGGGCGAATGAGCAGTTCTTC. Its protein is CASSPQGANEQFF. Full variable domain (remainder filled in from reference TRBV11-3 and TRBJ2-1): EAGVVQSPRYKIIEKKQPVAFWCNPISGHNTLYWYLQNLGQGPELLIRYENEEAVDDSQLPKDRFSAERLKGVDSTLKIQPAELGDSAVYLCASSPQGANEQFFGPGTRLTVL.

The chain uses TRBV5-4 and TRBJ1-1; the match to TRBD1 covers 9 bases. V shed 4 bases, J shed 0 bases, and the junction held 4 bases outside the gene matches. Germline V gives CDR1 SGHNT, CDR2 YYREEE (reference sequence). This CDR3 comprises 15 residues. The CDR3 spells CASSTGQGLNTEAFF. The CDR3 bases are TGTGCCAGCAGCACCGGACAGGGGTTGAACACTGAAGCTTTCTTT.

CDR3 protein: CASSFRDGYTF. The CDR3 DNA follows: TGTGCCAGCAGTTTTCGGGACGGCTACACCTTC. The chain joins TRBV28 to TRBJ1-2; possibly TRBD1 for D (5 bases). Looked up from germline, CDR1 is MDHEN and CDR2 is SYDVKM. V shed 3 bases and J shed 8 bases, with 7 bases lying between them. This CDR3 contains 11 residues.

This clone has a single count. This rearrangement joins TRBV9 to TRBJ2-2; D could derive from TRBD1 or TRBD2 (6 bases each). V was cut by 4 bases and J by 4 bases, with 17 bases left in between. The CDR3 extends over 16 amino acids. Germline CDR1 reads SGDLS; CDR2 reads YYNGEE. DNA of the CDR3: TGTGCCAGCAGCCCCCGAGGGGGAGGACGCACCGGGGAGCTGTTTTTT. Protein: CASSPRGGGRTGELFF.

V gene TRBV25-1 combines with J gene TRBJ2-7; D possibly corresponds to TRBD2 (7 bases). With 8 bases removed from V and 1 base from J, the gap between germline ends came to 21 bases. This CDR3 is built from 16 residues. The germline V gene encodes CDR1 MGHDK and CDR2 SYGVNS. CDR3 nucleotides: TGTGCCAGCTCCGTAGTGGGGGGGCGCGGGTCCTACGAGCAGTACTTC. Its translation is CASSVVGGRGSYEQYF.

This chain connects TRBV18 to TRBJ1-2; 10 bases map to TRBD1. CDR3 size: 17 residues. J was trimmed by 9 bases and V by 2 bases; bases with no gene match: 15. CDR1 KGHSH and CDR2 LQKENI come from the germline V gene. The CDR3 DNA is TGTGCCAGCTCACCAGTCCCGGGACAGGGGACGGGGGTGCGCTACACCTTC. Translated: CASSPVPGQGTGVRYTF.

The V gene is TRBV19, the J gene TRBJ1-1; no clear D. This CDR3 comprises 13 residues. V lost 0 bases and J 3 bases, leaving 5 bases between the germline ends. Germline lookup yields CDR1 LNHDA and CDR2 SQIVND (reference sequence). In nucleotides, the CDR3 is TGTGCCAGTAGTATAGATCAAGACACTGAAGCTTTCTTT. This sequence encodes CASSIDQDTEAFF.

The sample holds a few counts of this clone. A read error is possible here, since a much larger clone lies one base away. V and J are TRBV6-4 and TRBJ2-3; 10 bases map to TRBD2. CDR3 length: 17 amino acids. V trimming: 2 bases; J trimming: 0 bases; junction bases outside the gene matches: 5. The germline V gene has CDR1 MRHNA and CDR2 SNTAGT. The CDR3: CASSDGASGGSTDTQYF. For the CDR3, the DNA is TGTGCCAGCAGTGACGGGGCTAGCGGGGGAAGCACAGATACGCAGTATTTT.

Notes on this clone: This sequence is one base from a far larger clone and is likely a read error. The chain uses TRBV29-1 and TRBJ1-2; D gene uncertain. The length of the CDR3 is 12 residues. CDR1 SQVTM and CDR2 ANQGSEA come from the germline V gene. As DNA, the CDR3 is TGCAACGTTGAAGACCATAACTATGGCTACACCTTC. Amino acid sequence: CNVEDHNYGYTF. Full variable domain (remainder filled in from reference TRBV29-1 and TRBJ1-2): SAVISQKPSRDICQRGTSLTIQCQVDSQVTMMFWYRQQPGQSLTLIATANQGSEATYESGFVIDKFPISRPNLTFSTLTVSNMSPEDSSIYLCNVEDHNYGYTFGSGTRLTVV.

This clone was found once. This CDR3 reads CASSEGRGNRGTDTQYF. CDR3 bases: TGTGCCAGCAGTGAAGGGAGGGGGAACAGGGGCACAGATACGCAGTATTTT. The chain is built from TRBV2 and TRBJ2-3, with D tentatively TRBD1 or TRBD2 (6 bases each). Looked up from germline, CDR1 is SNHLY and CDR2 is FYNNEI. V gave up 1 base and J gave up 1 base, with 15 bases separating them. The CDR3 length is 17 residues. The full variable domain, in which reference TRBV2 and TRBJ2-3 provide the parts outside the CDR3, is EPEVTQTPSHQVTQMGQEVILRCVPISNHLYFYWYRQILGQKVEFLVSFYNNEISEKSEIFDDQFSVERPDGSNFTLKIRSTKLEDSAMYFCASSEGRGNRGTDTQYFGPGTRLTVL.